Described below is a single T cell receptor (beta chain) sequence and its context. Its antigen is unidentified. Trimming shortened V by 1 base and J by 2 bases, and 10 bases separated the two germline ends. The germline V gene encodes CDR1 LGHNA and CDR2 YSLEER. The CDR3 is made up of 15 amino acids. The data are from a study of memory CD4+ T cells and cytomegalovirus serostatus. Study as a whole: Healthy Belgian adult donors included several CMV-positive and some 24 CMV-negative people. Points from the study as a whole: Repertoires predicted CMV serostatus with median bootstrapped AUC of approximately 0.94.

Only in-frame clones appear in the TCRdb table, and some are missing; sequencing was by immunoSEQ multiplex PCR. The sample has tens of thousands of clones, about 76% seen once; the top ten hold approximately 0.77%. The sort gate was single viable CD3+CD4+CD8-CD45RO+ cells for memory CD4+ T cells. This receptor was identified in an adult in good health and CMV-seronegative. Sequencing was performed on memory CD4+ T cells from blood. The rearrangement links TRBV4-3 to TRBJ2-3; D possibly uses TRBD1 or TRBD2 (6 bases each). CDR3 DNA sequence: TGCGCCAGCAGCCAAGCGGGGGCAATCACAGATACGCAGTATTTT. Translating it yields CASSQAGAITDTQYF.